This TCR beta chain was recovered during a study of human T cells and chemical hapten exposure. Overall study findings and caveats: Because they had alopecia, donors may respond immunologically unlike healthy people.

TCRdb itself ran the RACE reads through MiXCR, one entry per CDR3 protein. The data hold roughly 180,000 distinct CDR3 sequences, with 20% to 25% observed a single time. To note about this clonotype: Its matching antigen is unknown.

Per the germline V gene, CDR1 is SNHLY and CDR2 is FYNNEI. Trimming stripped 3 bases from V and 6 bases from J, with 14 bases between. The length of the CDR3 is 14 residues. The sample's time point: patch test 1, 2 weeks after DPC sensitization. Treatment here: therapeutic diphenylcyclopropenone sensitization with weekly scalp DPC. This TCR was recovered from a woman in her 50s with alopecia areata. Some clones in this sample may be carry-over from other donors' samples. The V call is TRBV2, the J call TRBJ1-1, with no clear D. The sample was whole blood, taken in connection with sensitization to the hapten diphenylcyclopropenone (DPC). In DNA, the CDR3 is TGTGCCAGCAGTGAGAGGCCGGTGGGAGCTGAAGCTTTCTTT. This gives the protein CASSERPVGAEAFF.